Detailed here is one T cell receptor (beta chain). The antigen is unknown. This entry is derived from a study of OX40 agonist ivuxolimab in advanced cancers. The study, taken as a whole, reports: There were, on average, more expanded clones in CD8+ T cells than in CD4+.

This table comes from immunoSEQ multiplex PCR, and its TCRdb copy is limited to in-frame clones, with some not included. The sample shows 30,000 to 35,000 clones, over 65% of them seen only once. Any history of autoimmune disease or systemic immunosuppression disqualified patients. The germline CDR1 and CDR2 sequences are MGHRA and YSYEKL. The V gene end was trimmed by 4 bases and the J gene end by 6 bases; junction bases not matched to a gene: 4. The CDR3 totals 14 residues. The chain links TRBV4-1 to TRBJ2-1; 9 bases are shared with TRBD2. The sequence came from an adult with an advanced solid tumor such as melanoma, head and neck, liver or kidney cancer. The material was CD4+ or CD8+ T cells sorted from blood, obtained in a trial of the OX40 agonist ivuxolimab. CDR3 sequence (DNA): TGCGCCAGCAGCCTTGGTAGCGGGAGCAATGAGCAGTTCTTC. This translates into CASSLGSGSNEQFF.